A selection of T cell receptor beta chains follows, all from one sample in a study of cytomegalovirus exposure and HLA in healthy donors. Libraries were prepared by immunoSEQ multiplex PCR; TCRdb keeps only in-frame clonotypes and omits some of them. The sample contains about 130,000 clones, 82% of which appear only once. Sample: PBMCs. The receptors originated from a woman between 45 and 60 years old in good health and CMV-seropositive. CDR3s include the opening cysteine and the closing phenylalanine or tryptophan. Fields, in order: J gene, V gene, D gene, clone size, CDR3 protein, CDR3 DNA. A D gene is named only where the DNA matches it firmly. Clone size appears in some rows only: once, few, many, or a class for an expanded clone.

TRBJ2-7 TRBV7-4 . . CASSYFRVATYEQYF TGTGCCAGCAGCTACTTCAGGGTAGCAACCTACGAGCAGTACTTC
TRBJ2-3 TRBV27 . . CASSLLAPSGTDTQYF TGTGCCAGCAGTTTATTAGCACCCAGTGGAACAGATACGCAGTATTTT
TRBJ2-1 TRBV5-1 TRBD2 . CASSLAAGGTYNEQFF TGCGCCAGCAGCTTGGCCGCGGGAGGAACTTACAATGAGCAGTTCTTC
TRBJ2-2 TRBV11-1 . . CASSLEGGPTGELFF TGTGCCAGCAGCTTAGAGGGGGGGCCCACCGGGGAGCTGTTTTTT
TRBJ2-2 TRBV10-1 TRBD2 . CASQREWTGELFF TGCGCCAGCCAGCGGGAGTGGACCGGGGAGCTGTTTTTT
TRBJ1-1 TRBV6-5 . . CASSSPHRQLNTEAFF TGTGCCAGCAGTTCTCCCCATCGACAGCTTAACACTGAAGCTTTCTTT
TRBJ1-5 TRBV9 . . CASSSENQPQHF TGTGCCAGCAGCTCGGAGAACCAGCCCCAGCATTTT
TRBJ1-2 TRBV5-1 TRBD1 . CASSLTPGQANYGYTF TGCGCCAGCAGCTTGACCCCGGGACAGGCTAACTATGGCTACACCTTC
TRBJ2-3 TRBV9 TRBD2 . CASSAPSGGPSTDTQYF TGTGCCAGCAGCGCCCCTAGCGGGGGGCCTAGCACAGATACGCAGTATTTT
TRBJ2-5 TRBV5-4 . . CASSLMRSQETQYF TGTGCCAGCAGCTTGATGAGGAGCCAAGAGACCCAGTACTTC
TRBJ1-1 TRBV7-9 . . CASSRVLSARDTEAFF TGTGCCAGCAGCCGCGTCTTGAGTGCGCGGGACACTGAAGCTTTCTTT
TRBJ1-2 TRBV28 . . CASSLGNRVHGYTF TGTGCCAGCAGCTTAGGGAACAGGGTCCATGGCTACACCTTC
TRBJ2-1 TRBV30 TRBD2 once CAWATSGRPWEQFF TGTGCCTGGGCAACTAGCGGGAGGCCGTGGGAGCAGTTCTTC
TRBJ2-7 TRBV5-1 . . CASSPFDRTLTYEQYF TGCGCCAGCAGCCCCTTCGACAGGACTCTCACCTACGAGCAGTACTTC
TRBJ2-2 TRBV10-1 . . CASSPWRENTGELFF TGCGCCAGCAGTCCTTGGCGGGAGAACACCGGGGAGCTGTTTTTT
TRBJ2-1 TRBV10-1 . few CASSEASTYNEQFF TGCGCCAGCAGTGAGGCGAGTACCTACAATGAGCAGTTCTTC
TRBJ1-4 TRBV27 TRBD1 . CASSPGYGQGAEKLFF TGTGCCAGCAGTCCCGGGTATGGACAGGGGGCAGAAAAACTGTTTTTT
TRBJ2-7 TRBV11-2 TRBD1 . CASSSTTGGFEQYF TGTGCCAGCAGCTCTACGACAGGGGGCTTCGAGCAGTACTTC
TRBJ1-2 TRBV27 . . CASSLRPGWPGYTF TGTGCCAGCAGTTTAAGGCCAGGGTGGCCTGGCTACACCTTC
TRBJ1-3 TRBV19 . . CAICTPQALLCARQEGNTIYF TGTGCCATCTGTACTCCGCAAGCTCTCTTATGTGCGCGCCAAGAAGGAAACACCATATATTTT
TRBJ2-7 TRBV9 . . CASSNRDEQYF TGTGCCAGCAGCAACCGGGACGAGCAGTACTTC
TRBJ1-5 TRBV5-5 . few CASSRGAGMQPQHF TGTGCCAGCAGCCGGGGGGCAGGGATGCAGCCCCAGCATTTT
TRBJ1-6 TRBV7-2 . . CASSLGGRGTYSPLHF TGTGCCAGCAGCTTAGGAGGCAGGGGTACTTATTCACCCCTCCACTTT
TRBJ2-3 TRBV28 . . CASSIGQPSTDTQYF TGTGCCAGCAGTATTGGACAGCCCAGCACAGATACGCAGTATTTT
TRBJ1-4 TRBV6-5 . . CASTNPATNEKLFF TGTGCCAGCACTAATCCTGCAACTAATGAAAAACTGTTTTTT
TRBJ2-3 TRBV5-6 . . CASSLAGGSGDTQYF TGTGCCAGCAGCTTGGCCGGGGGATCTGGAGATACGCAGTATTTT
TRBJ2-6 TRBV2 . . CASSSSGERQSGANVLTF TGTGCCAGCAGCTCGTCGGGAGAGAGGCAGTCTGGGGCCAACGTCCTGACTTTC
TRBJ2-7 TRBV5-1 TRBD1 . CASSLNTGGYEQYF TGCGCCAGCAGCTTAAACACAGGGGGCTACGAGCAGTACTTC
TRBJ2-2 TRBV2 TRBD1 . CATIPATGQAITGELFF TGTGCCACCATCCCGGCGACAGGACAGGCGATCACCGGGGAGCTGTTTTTT
TRBJ1-2 TRBV28 TRBD1 . CASSSPPGQGTSNYGYTF TGTGCCAGCAGTTCGCCCCCGGGACAGGGAACTTCTAACTATGGCTACACCTTC
TRBJ2-1 TRBV7-2 . . CASSSPGGPGNEQFF TGTGCCAGCAGCTCCCCCGGGGGGCCCGGCAATGAGCAGTTCTTC
TRBJ2-7 TRBV9 . few CASSGISSYEQYF TGTGCCAGCAGCGGAATAAGTTCCTACGAGCAGTACTTC
TRBJ2-3 TRBV2 . . CASSWERGSTDTQYF TGTGCCAGCAGTTGGGAACGGGGGAGCACAGATACGCAGTATTTT
TRBJ2-7 TRBV18 TRBD2 . CASSPRREGGYEQYF TGTGCCAGCTCACCAAGAAGGGAGGGAGGCTACGAGCAGTACTTC
TRBJ2-5 TRBV9 TRBD2 . CASSPGLAGGPETQYF TGTGCCAGCAGCCCCGGACTAGCGGGGGGTCCTGAGACCCAGTACTTC